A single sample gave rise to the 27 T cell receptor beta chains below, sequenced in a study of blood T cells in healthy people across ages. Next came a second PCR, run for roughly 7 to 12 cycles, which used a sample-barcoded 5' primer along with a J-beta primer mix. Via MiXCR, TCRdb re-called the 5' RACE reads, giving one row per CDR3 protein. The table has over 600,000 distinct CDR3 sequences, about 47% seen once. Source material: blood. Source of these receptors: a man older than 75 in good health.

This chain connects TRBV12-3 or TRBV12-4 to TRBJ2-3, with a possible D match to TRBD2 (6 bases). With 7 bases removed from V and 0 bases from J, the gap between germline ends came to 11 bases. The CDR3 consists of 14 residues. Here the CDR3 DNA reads TGTGCCAGCACCAAGAGCGGGAGCACAGATACGCAGTATTTT. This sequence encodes CASTKSGSTDTQYF.

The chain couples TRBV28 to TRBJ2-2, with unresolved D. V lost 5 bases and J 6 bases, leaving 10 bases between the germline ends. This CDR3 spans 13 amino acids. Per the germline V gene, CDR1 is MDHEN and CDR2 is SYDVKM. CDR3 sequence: CASSVLLPGELFF. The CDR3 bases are TGTGCCAGCAGTGTGCTTCTGCCCGGGGAGCTGTTTTTT. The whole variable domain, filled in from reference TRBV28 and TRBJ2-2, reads DVKVTQSSRYLVKRTGEKVFLECVQDMDHENMFWYRQDPGLGLRLIYFSYDVKMKEKGDIPEGYSVSREKKERFSLILESASTNQTSMYLCASSVLLPGELFFGEGSRLTVL.

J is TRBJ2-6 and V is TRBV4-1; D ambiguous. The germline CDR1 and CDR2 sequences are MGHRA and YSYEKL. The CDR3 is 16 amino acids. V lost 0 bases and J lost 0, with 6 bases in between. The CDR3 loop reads CASSQDSTSGANVLTF. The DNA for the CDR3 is TGCGCCAGCAGCCAAGACAGTACCTCTGGGGCCAACGTCCTGACTTTC.

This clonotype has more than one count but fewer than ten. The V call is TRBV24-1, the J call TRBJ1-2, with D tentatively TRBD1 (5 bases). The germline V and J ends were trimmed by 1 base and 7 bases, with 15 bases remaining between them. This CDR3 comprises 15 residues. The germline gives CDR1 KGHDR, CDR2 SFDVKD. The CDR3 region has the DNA TGTGCCACCAGTGATTTTGATCCAGGGAGGACTGGCTACACCTTC. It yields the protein CATSDFDPGRTGYTF.

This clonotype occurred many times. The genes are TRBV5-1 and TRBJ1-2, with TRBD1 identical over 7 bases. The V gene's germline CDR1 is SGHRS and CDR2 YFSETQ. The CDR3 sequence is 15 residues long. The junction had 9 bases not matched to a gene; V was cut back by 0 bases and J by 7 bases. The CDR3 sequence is CASSLGQGLSAGYTF. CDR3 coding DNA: TGCGCCAGCAGCTTGGGACAGGGACTGTCCGCTGGCTACACCTTC.

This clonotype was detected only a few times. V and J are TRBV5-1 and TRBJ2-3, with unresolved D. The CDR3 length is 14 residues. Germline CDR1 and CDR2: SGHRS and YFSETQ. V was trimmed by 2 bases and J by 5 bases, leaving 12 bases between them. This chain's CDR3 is CASSLSMVGDTQYF. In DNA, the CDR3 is TGCGCCAGCAGCTTATCAATGGTAGGAGATACGCAGTATTTT.

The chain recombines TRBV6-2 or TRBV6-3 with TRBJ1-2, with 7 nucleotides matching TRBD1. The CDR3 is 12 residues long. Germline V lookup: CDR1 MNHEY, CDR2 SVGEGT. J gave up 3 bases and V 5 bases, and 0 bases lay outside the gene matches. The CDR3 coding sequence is TGTGCCAGCAGTGACAGGGACTATGGCTACACCTTC. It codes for CASSDRDYGYTF.

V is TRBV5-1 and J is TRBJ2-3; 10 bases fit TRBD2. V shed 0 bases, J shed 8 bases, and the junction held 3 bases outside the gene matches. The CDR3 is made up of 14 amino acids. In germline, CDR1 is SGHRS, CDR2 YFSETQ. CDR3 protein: CASSLAASGGTQYF. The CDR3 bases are TGCGCCAGCAGCTTGGCCGCTAGCGGGGGTACGCAGTATTTT.

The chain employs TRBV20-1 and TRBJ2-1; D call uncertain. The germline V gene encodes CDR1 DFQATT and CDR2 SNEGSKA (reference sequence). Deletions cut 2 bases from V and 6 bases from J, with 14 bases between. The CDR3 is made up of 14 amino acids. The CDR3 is CSARPRGSCNEQFF. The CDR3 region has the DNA TGCAGTGCTAGACCTCGCGGCTCTTGCAATGAGCAGTTCTTC.

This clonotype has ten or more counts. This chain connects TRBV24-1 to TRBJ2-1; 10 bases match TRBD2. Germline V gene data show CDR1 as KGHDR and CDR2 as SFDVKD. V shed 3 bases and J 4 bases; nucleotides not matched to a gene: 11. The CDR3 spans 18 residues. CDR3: CATSDRDWTSGAYNEQFF. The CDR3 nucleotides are TGTGCCACCAGTGATCGCGACTGGACTAGCGGAGCGTACAATGAGCAGTTCTTC.

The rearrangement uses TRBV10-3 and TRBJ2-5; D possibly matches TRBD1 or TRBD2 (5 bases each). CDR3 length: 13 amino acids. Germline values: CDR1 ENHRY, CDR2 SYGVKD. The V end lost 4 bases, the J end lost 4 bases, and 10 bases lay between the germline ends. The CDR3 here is CAISGGLRETQYF. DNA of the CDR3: TGTGCCATCAGTGGGGGGTTGAGAGAGACCCAGTACTTC.

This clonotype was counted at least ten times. The chain's CDR3 is CASSPGGEQFF. The CDR3, as DNA: TGTGCCAGCAGTCCCGGTGGGGAGCAGTTCTTC. The chain employs TRBV27 and TRBJ2-1, with D unclear. Germline-derived CDR1 and CDR2 are MNHEY and SMNVEV (reference sequence). This CDR3 is 11 amino acids long. V was pared by 5 bases and J by 10 bases, with 9 bases between.

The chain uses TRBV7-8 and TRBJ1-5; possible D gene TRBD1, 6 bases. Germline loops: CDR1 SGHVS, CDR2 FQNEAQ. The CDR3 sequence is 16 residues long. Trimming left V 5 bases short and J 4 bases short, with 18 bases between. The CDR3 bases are TGTGCCAGCAGCCGGCCCCCGGGGACACCGAATCAGCCCCAGCATTTT. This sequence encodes CASSRPPGTPNQPQHF.

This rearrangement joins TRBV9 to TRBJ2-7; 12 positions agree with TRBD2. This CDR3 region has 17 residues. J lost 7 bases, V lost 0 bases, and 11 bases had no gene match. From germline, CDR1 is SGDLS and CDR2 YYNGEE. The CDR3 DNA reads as TGTGCCAGCAGCGTAGTGGCTAGCGGGAGGGGTAGGAATGAGCAGTACTTC. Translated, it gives CASSVVASGRGRNEQYF.

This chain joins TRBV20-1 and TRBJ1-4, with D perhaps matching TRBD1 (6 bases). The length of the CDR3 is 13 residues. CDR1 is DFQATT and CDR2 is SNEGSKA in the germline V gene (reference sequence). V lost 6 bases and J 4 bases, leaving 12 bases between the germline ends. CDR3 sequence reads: CSAPTGFNEKLFF. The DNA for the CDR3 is TGCAGTGCCCCGACAGGCTTTAATGAAAAACTGTTTTTT.

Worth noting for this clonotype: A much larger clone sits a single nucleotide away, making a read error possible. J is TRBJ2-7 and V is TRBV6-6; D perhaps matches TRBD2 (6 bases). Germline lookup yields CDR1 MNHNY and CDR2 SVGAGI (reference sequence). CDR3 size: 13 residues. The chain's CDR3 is CASIRGSSYEQNF. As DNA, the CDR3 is TGTGCCAGCATTCGGGGGAGCTCCTACGAGCAGAACTTC.

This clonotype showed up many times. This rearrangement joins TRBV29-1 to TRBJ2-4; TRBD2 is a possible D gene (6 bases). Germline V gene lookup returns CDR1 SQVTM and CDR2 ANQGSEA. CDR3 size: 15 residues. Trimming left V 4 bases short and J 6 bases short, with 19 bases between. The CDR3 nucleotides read TGCAGCGTTGGCGGAGGGAGTGGGCTAGGAAACATTCAGTACTTC. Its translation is CSVGGGSGLGNIQYF.

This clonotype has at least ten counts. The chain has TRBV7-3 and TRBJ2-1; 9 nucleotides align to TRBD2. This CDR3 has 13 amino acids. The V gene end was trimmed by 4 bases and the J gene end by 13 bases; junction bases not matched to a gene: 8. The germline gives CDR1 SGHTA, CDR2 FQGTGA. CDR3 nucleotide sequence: TGTGCCAGCAGCTCCAATAGCGGGAGCACCCAGTTCTTC. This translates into CASSSNSGSTQFF.

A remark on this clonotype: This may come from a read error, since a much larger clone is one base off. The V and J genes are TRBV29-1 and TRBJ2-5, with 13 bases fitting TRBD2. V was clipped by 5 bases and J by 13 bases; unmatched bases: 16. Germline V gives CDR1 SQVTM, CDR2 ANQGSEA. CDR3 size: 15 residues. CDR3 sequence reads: CSVYSGTSGISERYF. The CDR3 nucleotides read TGCAGCGTTTACTCCGGGACTAGCGGGATAAGCGAGCGGTACTTC.

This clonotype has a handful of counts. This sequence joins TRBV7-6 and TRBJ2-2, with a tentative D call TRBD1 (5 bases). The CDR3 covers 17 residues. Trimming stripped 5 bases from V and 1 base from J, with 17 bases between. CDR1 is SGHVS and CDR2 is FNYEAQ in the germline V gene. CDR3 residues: CASSPTKTEWNTGELFF. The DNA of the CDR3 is TGTGCCAGCAGCCCAACAAAGACAGAATGGAACACCGGGGAGCTGTTTTTT. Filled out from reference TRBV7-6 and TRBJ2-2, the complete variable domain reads GAGVSQSPRYKVTKRGQDVALRCDPISGHVSLYWYRQALGQGPEFLTYFNYEAQQDKSGLPNDRFSAERPEGSISTLTIQRTEQRDSAMYRCASSPTKTEWNTGELFFGEGSRLTVL.

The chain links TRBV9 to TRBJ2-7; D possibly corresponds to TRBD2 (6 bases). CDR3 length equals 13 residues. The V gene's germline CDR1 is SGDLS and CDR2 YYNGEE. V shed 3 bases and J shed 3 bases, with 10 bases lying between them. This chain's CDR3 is CASSATGVYEQYF. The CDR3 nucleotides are TGTGCCAGCAGCGCAACGGGGGTCTACGAGCAGTACTTC.

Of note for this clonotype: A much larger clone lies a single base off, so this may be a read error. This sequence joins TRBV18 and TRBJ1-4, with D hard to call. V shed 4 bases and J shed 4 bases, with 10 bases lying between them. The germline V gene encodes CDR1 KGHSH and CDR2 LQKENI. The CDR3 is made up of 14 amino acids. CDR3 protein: CASSLGPLNEKLFF. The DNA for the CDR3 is TGTGCCAGCTCACTTGGACCGCTTAATGAAAAACTGTTTTTT.

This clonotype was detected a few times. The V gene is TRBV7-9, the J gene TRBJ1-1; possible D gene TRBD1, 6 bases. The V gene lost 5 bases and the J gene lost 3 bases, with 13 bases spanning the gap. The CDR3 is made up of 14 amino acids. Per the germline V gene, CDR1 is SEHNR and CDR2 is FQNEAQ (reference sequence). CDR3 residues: CASSQGQGYTEAFF. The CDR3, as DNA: TGTGCCAGCAGCCAGGGCCAGGGGTACACTGAAGCTTTCTTT.

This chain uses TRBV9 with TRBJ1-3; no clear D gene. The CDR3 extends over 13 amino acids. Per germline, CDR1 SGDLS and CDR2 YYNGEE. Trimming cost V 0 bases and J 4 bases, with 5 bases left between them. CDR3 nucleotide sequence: TGTGCCAGCAGCGTAGTAGACGGAAACACCATATATTTT. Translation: CASSVVDGNTIYF.

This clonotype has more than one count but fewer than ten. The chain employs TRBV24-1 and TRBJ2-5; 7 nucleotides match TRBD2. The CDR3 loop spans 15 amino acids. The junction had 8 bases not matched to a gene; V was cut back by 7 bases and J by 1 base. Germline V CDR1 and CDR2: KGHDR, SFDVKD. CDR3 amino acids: CATSPSGNLQETQYF. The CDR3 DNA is TGTGCCACCAGCCCTAGCGGTAACCTCCAAGAGACCCAGTACTTC.

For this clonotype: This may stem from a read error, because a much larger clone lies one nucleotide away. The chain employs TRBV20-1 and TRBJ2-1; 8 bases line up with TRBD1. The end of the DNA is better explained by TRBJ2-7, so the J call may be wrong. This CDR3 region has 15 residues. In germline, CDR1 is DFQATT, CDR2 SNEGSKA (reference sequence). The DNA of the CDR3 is TGCAGTTCCCGCCGAACCGGGACAGGCTACAATGAGCAGTACTTC. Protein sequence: CSSRRTGTGYNEQYF.

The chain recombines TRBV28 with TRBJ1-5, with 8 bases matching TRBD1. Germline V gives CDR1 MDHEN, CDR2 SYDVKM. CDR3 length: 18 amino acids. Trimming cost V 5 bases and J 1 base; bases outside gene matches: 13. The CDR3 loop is CASSLGYLQGASNQPQHF. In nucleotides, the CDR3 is TGTGCCAGCAGTCTGGGCTACCTGCAGGGGGCCAGCAATCAGCCCCAGCATTTT.